The 14 T cell receptor beta chains listed next were all sequenced from one sample in a study of blood T cell repertoires in COVID-19. Method: immunoSEQ multiplex PCR; TCRdb's copy keeps in-frame clones and lacks some. The data show 200,000 to 300,000 clones, about 89% seen once. The sequencing sample was made of PBMCs or T cells enriched from blood (not recorded which). The receptor set was obtained from a woman younger than 30 who had recovered from COVID-19.

This rearrangement joins TRBV9 to TRBJ2-3; 7 bases are a match to TRBD1. The CDR3 extends over 15 amino acids. The germline gives CDR1 SGDLS, CDR2 YYNGEE. Trimming at V came to 3 bases and at J to 4 bases, leaving 8 bases not matched to a gene. The CDR3 protein is CASSGAGTASDTQYF. The CDR3 DNA reads TGTGCCAGCAGCGGAGCAGGGACAGCCTCAGATACGCAGTATTTT.

The chain links TRBV9 to TRBJ2-5, with 13 bases that match TRBD2. Germline V gene lookup returns CDR1 SGDLS and CDR2 YYNGEE. The CDR3 spans 17 residues. J lost 1 base, V lost 1 base, and 4 bases had no gene match. In DNA, the CDR3 is TGTGCCAGCAGCGTAACTAGCGGGGGGGTAATCCAAGAGACCCAGTACTTC. Its translation is CASSVTSGGVIQETQYF.

The V gene is TRBV4-3, the J gene TRBJ1-5, with D perhaps matching TRBD1 (6 bases). The CDR3 sequence is 15 residues long. Looked up from germline, CDR1 is LGHNA and CDR2 is YSLEER. V lost 0 bases to trimming and J lost 4 bases, with 10 bases between them. The chain's CDR3 is CASSQDWTANQPQHF. The CDR3 DNA sequence: TGCGCCAGCAGCCAAGATTGGACAGCAAATCAGCCCCAGCATTTT.

J is TRBJ2-1 and V is TRBV10-2, with D possibly matching TRBD2 (5 bases). This CDR3 contains 16 residues. CDR1 WSHSY and CDR2 SAAADI come from the germline V gene. V was cut by 0 bases and J by 4 bases, with 13 bases left in between. The CDR3 here is CASSESLGKGYNEQFF. In nucleotides, the CDR3 is TGCGCCAGCAGTGAGTCACTCGGGAAGGGATACAATGAGCAGTTCTTC.

The chain is built from TRBV3-1 (or the pseudogene TRBV3-2) and TRBJ1-3, with 7 bases fitting TRBD1. The CDR3 has 17 amino acids. The germline CDR1 and CDR2 sequences are LGHDT and YNNKEL (reference sequence). V shed 4 bases and J 0 bases; nucleotides not matched to a gene: 9. CDR3 sequence reads: CASSPVLTGHSGNTIYF. The CDR3 nucleotides read TGTGCCAGCAGCCCCGTTTTGACAGGGCACTCTGGAAACACCATATATTTT.

V and J are TRBV24-1 and TRBJ2-1, with 13 bases aligning to TRBD2. This CDR3 spans 16 amino acids. Germline V gene lookup returns CDR1 KGHDR and CDR2 SFDVKD. With 4 bases clipped from V and 8 bases from J, the junction kept 7 bases outside the gene matches. The CDR3 coding sequence is TGTGCCACCAGTGACAAGACTAGCGGGGGGTACCATGAGCAGTTCTTC. This translates into CATSDKTSGGYHEQFF.

CDR3 residues: CASRPWGGTSGNTIYF. CDR3 nucleotide sequence: TGTGCCAGCAGACCTTGGGGGGGGACCTCTGGAAACACCATATATTTT. This sequence joins TRBV27 and TRBJ1-3; the D gene is possibly TRBD1 (5 bases). The V end lost 6 bases, the J end lost 0 bases, and 15 bases lay between the germline ends. Germline CDR1 MNHEY, CDR2 SMNVEV (reference sequence). This CDR3 spans 16 amino acids.

This clone showed up many times. Other DNA variants within this sample encode the same CDR3. V gene TRBV27 combines with J gene TRBJ2-2; D remains unclear. Germline V lookup: CDR1 MNHEY, CDR2 SMNVEV (reference sequence). The CDR3 spans 14 residues. V lost 2 bases and J 4 bases, leaving 8 bases between the germline ends. The CDR3 loop is CASSLGASTGELFF. The CDR3 DNA reads TGTGCCAGCAGTTTAGGTGCGAGCACCGGGGAGCTGTTTTTT.

This clone was counted between two and nine times. The chain uses TRBV2 and TRBJ1-5; 7 bases fit TRBD1. Germline V gives CDR1 SNHLY, CDR2 FYNNEI. The trim removed 7 bases at V and 5 bases at J, leaving 14 bases unmatched. The CDR3 spans 16 residues. CDR3 amino acids: CASKTTGLTADQPQHF. The CDR3, as DNA: TGTGCCAGCAAAACGACAGGGTTGACGGCGGATCAGCCCCAGCATTTT.

The chain is built from TRBV18 and TRBJ1-1, with 10 bases fitting TRBD1. The CDR3 runs to 17 residues. Germline assignment: CDR1 KGHSH and CDR2 LQKENI. V lost 4 bases to trimming and J lost 0 bases; unmatched junction nucleotides: 8. The CDR3: CASSRNSGTGVNTEAFF. The CDR3 DNA reads as TGTGCCAGCTCACGAAACTCCGGGACAGGGGTGAACACTGAAGCTTTCTTT.

The chain joins TRBV7-9 to TRBJ1-3; D gene uncertain. V lost 0 bases and J 4 bases, leaving 13 bases between the germline ends. Germline-derived CDR1 and CDR2 are SEHNR and FQNEAQ (reference sequence). CDR3 length: 16 residues. CDR3 protein: CASSLALRQAGNTIYF. CDR3 sequence (DNA): TGTGCCAGCAGCTTAGCGCTTCGACAAGCCGGAAACACCATATATTTT.

CDR3 bases: TGCGCCAGCAGTGAGGAGGCCGAGCTTACCGAGCAGTACTTC. Translation: CASSEEAELTEQYF. The chain joins TRBV10-1 to TRBJ2-7; unclear D gene. Germline lookup yields CDR1 WNHNN and CDR2 SYGVQD (reference sequence). CDR3 length: 14 residues. V was shortened by 2 bases and J by 6 bases, with 14 bases between the two germline ends.

V and J are TRBV12-5 and TRBJ1-5; D is undetermined. Germline V gene lookup returns CDR1 LGHNT and CDR2 FRNRAP. The CDR3 covers 14 residues. V lost 7 bases and J lost 5, with 15 bases in between. As DNA, the CDR3 is TGTGCTAGTGCTAAAGGCGTGAGGTATCAGCCCCAGCATTTT. It encodes CASAKGVRYQPQHF.

The rearrangement joins TRBV7-8 to TRBJ2-7, with D possibly being TRBD1 (5 bases). Germline V lookup: CDR1 SGHVS, CDR2 FQNEAQ. This CDR3 spans 15 amino acids. Trimming took off 5 bases at V and 7 bases at J, with 21 bases between the two ends. The CDR3 spells CASSHRPQGLGEQYF. DNA of the CDR3: TGTGCCAGCAGCCACAGGCCGCAGGGCCTTGGGGAGCAGTACTTC. The full variable domain, completed using reference TRBV7-8 and TRBJ2-7, is GAGVSQSPRYKVAKRGQDVALRCDPISGHVSLFWYQQALGQGPEFLTYFQNEAQLDKSGLPSDRFFAERPEGSVSTLKIQRTQQEDSAVYLCASSHRPQGLGEQYFGPGTRLTVT.